This T cell receptor (beta chain) emerged from a study of ipilimumab plus nivolumab after autologous stem cell transplantation. Sequencing used immunoSEQ multiplex PCR; TCRdb keeps in-frame clones, though not all of them. The repertoire includes approximately 15,000 clones, 79% of them detected once, and 35% to 45% sits in the top ten. Trimming pared 0 bases from V and 0 bases from J, leaving 9 bases between. The CDR3 runs to 15 residues. The V gene's germline CDR1 is SGDLS and CDR2 YYNGEE. Patients got ipilimumab 1 mg/kg beginning 14 to 28 days post-transplant. Patients got 3 mg/kg IV nivolumab weeks 1, 4, 7, 10, then biweekly through week 26.

This TCR was sampled from a male donor with diffuse large B-cell lymphoma. This sequence joins TRBV9 and TRBJ1-2; D gene unclear. The source was PBMCs, collected in a trial of ipilimumab plus nivolumab as post-transplant consolidation. The CDR3 loop reads CASSVDPGANYGYTF. For the CDR3, the DNA is TGTGCCAGCAGCGTAGACCCGGGCGCTAACTATGGCTACACCTTC. The complete variable domain, with remaining parts taken from reference TRBV9 and TRBJ1-2, reads DSGVTQTPKHLITATGQRVTLRCSPRSGDLSVYWYQQSLDQGLQFLIQYYNGEERAKGNILERFSAQQFPDLHSELNLSSLELGDSALYFCASSVDPGANYGYTFGSGTRLTVV.